This is a list of T cell receptor beta chains from one sample in a study of neoadjuvant anti-PD-1 for oral cavity cancer. Some clones are missing from TCRdb's copy, which holds only in-frame ones; the method was immunoSEQ multiplex PCR. The data hold around 14,000 clones, with less than 85% observed a single time. Sequences were derived from PBMCs, sampled before nivolumab (anti-PD-1) treatment. These receptors all come from a person aged 40 to 85 with oral cavity squamous cell carcinoma. Both conserved end residues are part of each CDR3. The D gene is left open where the match is weak. For some rows the clone size is stated as once, few or many, or as a class when expanded; others skip it.

d_call j_call clone_size v_call cdr3_aa cdr3_nt
TRBD2 TRBJ2-3 - TRBV7-9 CASSLSLQRDPLDTQYF TGTGCCAGCAGCTTGTCCCTTCAGCGGGACCCTCTGGATACGCAGTATTTT
- TRBJ2-3 - TRBV6-5 CASSYGASSDTQYF TGTGCCAGCAGTTACGGGGCTAGCTCGGATACGCAGTATTTT
- TRBJ1-5 few TRBV7-9 CASSLYKTGSQPQHF TGTGCCAGCAGTCTTTATAAAACGGGGTCCCAGCCCCAGCATTTT
- TRBJ2-4 few TRBV29-1 CSVDVSQGGRGKNIQYF TGCAGCGTTGATGTATCCCAAGGGGGGCGTGGGAAAAACATTCAGTACTTC
- TRBJ2-5 - TRBV29-1 CSVERGGLKETQYF TGCAGCGTTGAAAGGGGTGGGCTGAAAGAGACCCAGTACTTC
- TRBJ2-1 - TRBV19 CASRKSGYNEQFF TGTGCCAGTAGGAAGTCGGGTTACAATGAGCAGTTCTTC
- TRBJ1-5 - TRBV9 CASSVGAGDQPQHF TGTGCCAGCAGCGTAGGGGCAGGGGATCAGCCCCAGCATTTT
- TRBJ1-2 few TRBV7-9 CASSRYGSNYGYTF TGTGCCAGCAGCCGCTACGGGAGCAACTATGGCTACACCTTC
TRBD1 TRBJ1-1 once TRBV7-9 CASSSQTGFNTEAFF TGTGCCAGCAGCTCCCAGACAGGGTTCAACACTGAAGCTTTCTTT
- TRBJ2-1 - TRBV27 CASSNTPLYNEQFF TGTGCCAGCAGCAACACCCCCTTGTACAATGAGCAGTTCTTC
TRBD1 TRBJ1-2 few TRBV7-2 CASTRPQGAKGYTF TGTGCCAGCACCCGTCCACAGGGGGCTAAAGGATACACCTTC